The entry below gives a single T cell receptor (beta chain) sequence along with its context. This clonotype was counted ten times or more. Its cognate antigen has yet to be identified. The input lacks base qualities; no much larger clone sits a single base away. The TCR beta CDR3 regions were amplified from the RNA transcripts. A first-round RT-PCR of the TCR CDR3 used the HTBI primer set with the Qiagen OneStep RT-PCR kit. The libraries were constructed in a second round of multiplex PCR and then size-selected and purified. Paired-end sequencing of the libraries was performed with 100 bp reads on an Illumina HiSeq2000. On the study's bioinformatics: Raw data were processed with SOAPnuke, discarding reads with adapters, uncalled bases, mean Phred below 15, or no exact constant-primer or identifier match. COPE v1.2.5 was used to merge the high-quality paired reads, and each unique nucleotide sequence was defined as a clonotype. Clonotypes were aligned to IMGT TRBV, TRBD and TRBJ reference segments using MiTCR v1.1. Analysis was restricted to V-J combinations with a frequency above 0.0001, which covered 99.2% of repertoires. A TCS score was defined as the ratio of F50 (clonal expansion) to E x V (chaos), with BLOSUM62-based TCRdist applied between CDR3 peptides within each V-J. Welch's t-statistics and random forest reduced fewer than 600 V-J features to under 15, which were used in a naive Bayes classifier (R e1071). TCRdb reworked the public reads: Q25 trimming with fastp, MiXCR clone assembly, productive beta chains retained. Each record represents a unique CDR3 protein, reported with the most common genes and DNA among its rows. V and J calls and clone size were set by TCRdb, not the authors. The sample has under 350,000 distinct CDR3 sequences on record, less than 30% of them singletons. Around 30% of the sample is taken by the ten largest.

V and J are truncated by 3 bases and 5 bases respectively, leaving an intervening sequence of 16 bases. From a lookup of the germline V gene, CDR1 and CDR2 are ENHRY and SYGVKD. Reading from cysteine to phenylalanine, the CDR3 counts 15 amino acids. Only the CDR3 part of the read is kept: 45 bases, read in frame from the first base. This entry belongs to a study of T cells in Graves' hyperthyroidism and ophthalmopathy (dated by TCRdb to about 2019). In the study overall: Peripheral blood was collected at initial diagnosis, before any treatment. A discovery cohort of approximately 97 patients, approximately 45 with Graves' ophthalmopathy and 57 with stable Graves' hyperthyroidism, was used to find distinguishing TCR V-J signatures. Prospective prediction of ophthalmopathy was tested in an independent validation cohort of approximately 19 hyperthyroidism patients and around 16 patients who later progressed to ophthalmopathy. The 90 to 100 discovery patients were randomly divided into training and test sets at a 7:3 ratio. In more than five Graves' hyperthyroidism patients, the study also compared T-cell repertoires from thyroid tissue with T-cell repertoires from blood. Once sampling was done, hyperthyroidism patients were given methimazole at a starting dose of 30 mg daily, whereas ophthalmopathy patients were given high-dose intravenous methylprednisolone. The paper reports TCR Vbeta CDR3 sequencing of some 140 peripheral blood samples: approximately 43 ophthalmopathy, fewer than 80 hyperthyroidism and approximately 17 progressor patients.

The investigation overall reported the following: In validation, progression to ophthalmopathy was predicted by the model with 70% to 71% sensitivity and 72.22% specificity, a median of around 5.9 months before onset. Sample size was not statistically predetermined, and investigators were not blinded to group allocation. Most expanded thyroid clonotypes (frequency above 0.001) were also detected in blood, a finding suggesting that blood repertoires may reflect thyroid immune responses. In cross-validation, a model built on a 13 V-J signature told ophthalmopathy apart from stable hyperthyroidism with under 90% sensitivity and about 81% specificity, and in testing the same model reached 80%/75%.

Hyperthyroidism patients were newly diagnosed, had a disease duration of under 2 months, and were aged 18 to 65 years. The study excluded patients with uncontrolled infections, other autoimmune diseases, pregnancy or lactation. Clinical symptoms, serum thyroxine and TRAb, thyroid ultrasound, and orbital computed tomography formed the basis for the diagnoses. Blood from progressor patients was collected at the time of first diagnosis with hyperthyroidism, before any ophthalmopathy symptoms had appeared. PBMCs were separated from roughly 9.6 ml of fresh peripheral blood using Ficoll-Paque density gradient centrifugation. Progressor patients were first diagnosed with Graves' hyperthyroidism and then developed ophthalmopathy during follow-up. Total RNA was extracted using Trizol reagent, and RNA quality was assessed on an Agilent 2100 Bioanalyzer.

Specimen: blood. The sequence derives from a man aged 35 to 55 with Graves' hyperthyroidism that later progressed to Graves' ophthalmopathy. The sequence links TRBV10-3 to TRBJ2-5, with a tentative D gene TRBD2 over 6 matching bases. The CDR3 amino acid sequence is: CAISDMTSERETQYF. The nucleotide sequence is TGTGCCATCAGTGACATGACTAGTGAAAGGGAGACCCAGTACTTC.